These 23 T cell receptor beta chains were sequenced from one sample in a study of blood T cells in healthy people across ages. Primers used in a second PCR of roughly 7 to 12 cycles were a sample-barcoded 5' primer and a J-beta primer mix. MiXCR, run by TCRdb on the 5' RACE reads, gives a single entry per CDR3 protein. The table includes about 2 million distinct CDR3 sequences, around half detected once. Material: blood. Receptor source: a woman aged 40-49 years in good health.

This rearrangement joins TRBV27 to TRBJ2-1; D not certain. CDR3 size: 15 residues. Trimming shortened V by 5 bases and J by 0 bases, and 11 bases separated the two germline ends. In germline, CDR1 is MNHEY, CDR2 SMNVEV (reference sequence). Here the CDR3 DNA reads TGTGCCAGCAGTAGGGTGATGAGCTCCTACAATGAGCAGTTCTTC. It yields the protein CASSRVMSSYNEQFF.

This clonotype was counted only a few times. The chain employs TRBV20-1 and TRBJ2-3, with TRBD2 matching over 10 bases. Trimming took 3 bases from V and 6 from J; bases not matched to a gene: 6. CDR1 is DFQATT and CDR2 is SNEGSKA in the germline V gene (reference sequence). This CDR3 is 14 amino acids long. This chain's CDR3 is CSASPSGGSDTQYF. CDR3 coding DNA: TGCAGTGCTAGCCCTAGCGGGGGTTCGGATACGCAGTATTTT.

This clonotype was recorded a few times. J is TRBJ1-4 and V is TRBV6-1; the D gene is possibly TRBD1 (5 bases). With 3 bases removed from V and 0 bases from J, the gap between germline ends came to 11 bases. This CDR3 contains 16 residues. Germline CDR1 reads MNHNS; CDR2 reads SASEGT. Here the CDR3 reads CASSDRDGSTNEKLFF. CDR3 DNA: TGTGCCAGCAGTGACCGGGACGGCTCAACTAATGAAAAACTGTTTTTT.

On this clonotype: One junction end disagrees with the germline gene, perhaps due to a read error. The V gene is TRBV4-3, the J gene TRBJ2-7; D is perhaps TRBD2 (6 bases). This CDR3 is built from 13 residues. Germline V gives CDR1 LGHNA, CDR2 YSLEER. The chain's CDR3 is CASSQVGLYGQYF. Written as DNA, the CDR3 is TGCGCCAGCAGCCAGGTGGGACTCTACGGGCAGTACTTC.

The table lists this clonotype with a count of one. V gene TRBV7-3 combines with J gene TRBJ2-3, with TRBD2 matching 13 bases. V shed 0 bases, J shed 2 bases, and the junction held 5 bases outside the gene matches. Germline CDR1 and CDR2: SGHTA and FQGTGA. This CDR3 has 18 residues. The CDR3 DNA reads TGTGCCAGCAGCTTAACCCGCGGACTAGCGGGGGCCACAGATACGCAGTATTTT. It specifies CASSLTRGLAGATDTQYF.

The V gene is TRBV4-3, the J gene TRBJ2-4, with D perhaps being TRBD1 or TRBD2 (5 bases each). The CDR3 length is 14 residues. The germline V and J ends were trimmed by 0 bases and 13 bases, with 16 bases remaining between them. Germline CDR1 and CDR2: LGHNA and YSLEER. CDR3 residues: CASSQEGVPREQYF. The CDR3 nucleotides are TGCGCCAGCAGCCAAGAGGGGGTTCCGAGGGAGCAGTACTTC.

This CDR3 is CASSYELAGGQETQYF. CDR3 in DNA: TGTGCCAGCAGCTACGAACTAGCGGGGGGGCAGGAGACCCAGTACTTC. The chain has TRBV7-2 and TRBJ2-5; 13 bases are a match to TRBD2. With 4 bases clipped from V and 5 bases from J, the junction kept 7 bases outside the gene matches. The CDR3 is made up of 16 amino acids. Germline V lookup: CDR1 SGHTA, CDR2 FQGNSA.

The chain's CDR3 is CSARRGSGGIPDTQYF. CDR3 DNA sequence: TGCAGTGCTAGGAGGGGCTCGGGAGGGATTCCAGATACGCAGTATTTT. V gene TRBV20-1 combines with J gene TRBJ2-3, with 8 bases lining up with TRBD2. With 3 bases clipped from V and 4 bases from J, the junction kept 12 bases outside the gene matches. The CDR3 contains 16 residues. The germline V gene encodes CDR1 DFQATT and CDR2 SNEGSKA (reference sequence).

This clonotype was observed a handful of times. This chain joins TRBV20-1 and TRBJ1-2; D is unclear. Germline CDR1 reads DFQATT; CDR2 reads SNEGSKA (reference sequence). CDR3 size: 13 residues. Between the trimmed V and J ends, which lost 0 bases and 8 bases, there was a span of 13 bases. This chain's CDR3 is CSAREPGPGGYTF. The CDR3 nucleotides read TGCAGTGCTAGAGAGCCGGGCCCGGGAGGCTACACCTTC.

The chain combines TRBV28 with TRBJ2-3; D is possibly TRBD2 (6 bases). V lost 5 bases and J lost 1, with 13 bases in between. The germline CDR1 and CDR2 sequences are MDHEN and SYDVKM. This CDR3 has 15 amino acids. The CDR3 region is CASSIGGRGTDTQYF. The CDR3 bases are TGTGCCAGCAGTATCGGGGGACGGGGCACAGATACGCAGTATTTT.

This clonotype was detected a few times. The chain employs TRBV27 and TRBJ2-5; 7 bases map to TRBD2. CDR1 MNHEY and CDR2 SMNVEV come from the germline V gene (reference sequence). The CDR3 has 13 residues. V lost 4 bases and J lost 4; bases outside the gene matches: 3. CDR3 nucleotides: TGTGCCAGCAGTTCCAGGGAGGGAGAGACCCAGTACTTC. It encodes CASSSREGETQYF.

J is TRBJ2-7 and V is TRBV7-2; 9 nucleotides line up with TRBD1. This CDR3 region has 14 residues. Germline V gene data show CDR1 as SGHTA and CDR2 as FQGNSA. The V gene end was trimmed by 9 bases and the J gene end by 5 bases; junction bases not matched to a gene: 11. The CDR3 region is CASSLTGTGNEQYF. The CDR3 DNA is TGTGCCAGTAGTCTCACGGGGACAGGGAACGAGCAGTACTTC.

The V call is TRBV5-1, the J call TRBJ2-1; 8 bases agree with TRBD1. The V gene end was trimmed by 4 bases and the J gene end by 6 bases; junction bases not matched to a gene: 6. This CDR3 has 14 amino acids. Germline loops: CDR1 SGHRS, CDR2 YFSETQ. CDR3 residues: CASSIGQGSNEQFF. The CDR3 region has the DNA TGCGCCAGCAGCATCGGACAGGGAAGCAATGAGCAGTTCTTC.

The rearrangement uses TRBV10-3 and TRBJ2-1, with TRBD1 matching 8 bases. The tail of the sequence fits TRBJ2-7 better, so the J call may be wrong. This CDR3 region has 15 residues. The germline CDR1 and CDR2 sequences are ENHRY and SYGVKD. The CDR3: CAISEDRGSYNEQYF. The CDR3, as DNA: TGTGCCATCAGTGAAGACAGGGGTTCCTACAATGAGCAGTACTTC.

Turning to this clonotype: A junction boundary mismatches the germline segment, possibly from a read error. The chain uses TRBV29-1 and TRBJ1-2, with D tentatively TRBD1 (5 bases). The CDR3 is made up of 16 amino acids. Germline-derived CDR1 and CDR2 are SQVTM and ANQGSEA. The CDR3 here is CSAEGAGGSGFYGYTF. DNA for the CDR3: TGCAGCGCTGAAGGGGCGGGGGGTTCTGGATTCTATGGCTACACCTTC.

The V call is TRBV27, the J call TRBJ2-4, with a tentative D call TRBD1 (6 bases). The J call is doubtful: the DNA matches TRBJ2-5 better. The CDR3 has 17 amino acids. The germline V gene has CDR1 MNHEY and CDR2 SMNVEV (reference sequence). The CDR3: CASSLLVRLTGQETQYF. The CDR3, as DNA: TGTGCCAGCAGTTTACTGGTTCGATTGACAGGCCAAGAGACCCAGTACTTC.

The J gene is TRBJ2-7, the V gene TRBV3-1; 9 positions match TRBD1. CDR3 length: 16 amino acids. In germline, CDR1 is LGHDT, CDR2 YNNKEL (reference sequence). The V segment lost 5 bases and the J segment 9 bases; nucleotides outside the gene matches: 17. CDR3 amino acids: CASSDSHGTGIMLQYF. The DNA of the CDR3 is TGTGCCAGCAGCGATTCCCACGGGACAGGGATAATGTTGCAGTACTTC.

This clonotype has a count of ten or more. This chain joins TRBV29-1 and TRBJ2-5; 9 nucleotides match TRBD1. CDR1 SQVTM and CDR2 ANQGSEA come from the germline V gene. The V segment lost 3 bases and the J segment 4 bases; nucleotides outside the gene matches: 3. The CDR3 is 13 residues long. The DNA of the CDR3 is TGCAGCGTTGAGGACAGGGGAGGAGAGACCCAGTACTTC. Translation gives CSVEDRGGETQYF.

The gene calls are TRBV10-3 and TRBJ2-7, with no clear D. The CDR3 loop spans 15 amino acids. V lost 0 bases to trimming and J lost 0 bases, with 9 bases between them. CDR1 ENHRY and CDR2 SYGVKD come from the germline V gene. The CDR3 nucleotides are TGTGCCATCAGTGAGTCTGATATAAGCTCCTACGAGCAGTACTTC. Amino acid sequence: CAISESDISSYEQYF.

The CDR3 is CASSSQKGYEQYF. The CDR3 nucleotides are TGTGCCAGCAGCTCACAAAAGGGCTACGAGCAGTACTTC. V usage is TRBV7-2 and J usage is TRBJ2-7, with unresolved D. Looked up from germline, CDR1 is SGHTA and CDR2 is FQGNSA. V was pared by 4 bases and J by 3 bases, with 10 bases between. The CDR3 is 13 residues long.

This rearrangement joins TRBV7-2 to TRBJ1-2; D gene uncertain. Germline CDR1 is SGHTA and CDR2 is FQGNSA. V shed 5 bases and J shed 8 bases, with 15 bases lying between them. The CDR3 totals 13 residues. CDR3 bases: TGTGCCAGCAGCCCGTCGGACGTCGGGGGCTACACCTTC. Protein: CASSPSDVGGYTF.

The chain uses TRBV6-2 or TRBV6-3 and TRBJ1-1; possibly TRBD1 for D (5 bases). CDR3 length: 19 residues. Deletions cut 2 bases from V and 0 bases from J, with 22 bases between. CDR1 is MNHEY and CDR2 is SVGEGT in the germline V gene. The CDR3 reads CASSYPARGGGRLNTEAFF. The CDR3 DNA is TGTGCCAGCAGTTACCCCGCACGTGGGGGTGGACGGTTGAACACTGAAGCTTTCTTT.

This rearrangement joins TRBV11-2 to TRBJ2-3, with 11 positions matching TRBD2. Germline loops: CDR1 SGHAT, CDR2 FQNNGV. The CDR3 spans 17 residues. The J segment lost 3 bases and the V segment lost 0 bases, leaving 5 bases of the junction unmatched. CDR3 bases: TGTGCCAGCAGCTTAGAGGATAGCGGGGGGGCAACAGATACGCAGTATTTT. Residues: CASSLEDSGGATDTQYF.